The clone carrying this T cell receptor beta chain was seen only a few times. Its target is not known. Together with a sample-barcoded 5' primer, a J-beta primer mix was included in a second PCR lasting roughly 6 to 12 cycles. TCRdb itself ran the 5' RACE reads through MiXCR, one entry per CDR3 protein. The sample holds 450,000 to 700,000 distinct CDR3 sequences, 27% seen once. The V gene end was trimmed by 4 bases and the J gene end by 3 bases; junction bases not matched to a gene: 6. Germline-derived CDR1 and CDR2 are SGHRS and YFSETQ. CDR3 length: 14 amino acids. The data are from a study of blood T cells in healthy people across ages. Isolation recovered at least 7 million PBMCs from every sample. Broader study findings: More naive CD4+ cells and higher diversity were found in long-lived than in aged donors.

The sequence came from a woman aged 70 to 79 in good health. The rearrangement uses TRBV5-1 and TRBJ2-5; 7 positions agree with TRBD1. Specimen: blood. The CDR3 DNA reads as TGCGCCAGCAGCGTGCAGGGGGTGGAAGAGACCCAGTACTTC. Amino acids: CASSVQGVEETQYF.